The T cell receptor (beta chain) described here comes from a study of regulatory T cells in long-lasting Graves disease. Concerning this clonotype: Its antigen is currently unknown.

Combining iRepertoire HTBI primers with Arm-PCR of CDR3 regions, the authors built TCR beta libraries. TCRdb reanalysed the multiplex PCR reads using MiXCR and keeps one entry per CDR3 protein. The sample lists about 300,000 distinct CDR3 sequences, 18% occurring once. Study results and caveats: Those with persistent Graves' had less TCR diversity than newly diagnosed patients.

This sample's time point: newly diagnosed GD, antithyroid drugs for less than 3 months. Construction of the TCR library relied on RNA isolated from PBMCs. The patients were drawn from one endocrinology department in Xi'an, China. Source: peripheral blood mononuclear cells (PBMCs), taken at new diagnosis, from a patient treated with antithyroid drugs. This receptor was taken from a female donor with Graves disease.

The CDR3 sequence is CASSVVISGSGELFF. The CDR3, as DNA: TGTGCCAGCAGCGTAGTAATCTCCGGGTCCGGGGAGCTGTTTTTT. The V gene is TRBV9, the J gene TRBJ2-2; D unclear. The V end lost 0 bases, the J end lost 6 bases, and 12 bases lay between the germline ends. Germline V CDR1 and CDR2: SGDLS, YYNGEE. CDR3 size: 15 residues.